This T cell receptor (beta chain) was sequenced for a study of identical twins (dated by TCRdb to about 2016). For the wider study: To test whether fetal clonotypes persist, this study deep-sequenced TCR alpha and beta repertoires from monozygotic twins, from unrelated adults of various ages, and from cord blood. To rule out contamination, the twin experiments were replicated at different times with different library preparation protocols. Study-wide conclusions, independent of this receptor: In beta out-of-frame sequences, excess twin sharing was weaker, because having fewer shared sequences lowered the signal-to-noise ratio. Because the same donors could not be followed over many years, conclusions were based on cross-sectional statistical analysis. Out-of-frame TCR alpha sharing in monozygotic twins was systematically underestimated by recombination models, whereas sharing between unrelated individuals was in agreement with the recombination models. Zero-insertion analyses could be partly confounded by invariant T cells such as MAIT and iNKT, though diverse VJ usage argued against such confounding for most clonotypes. Abundant cord blood beta clonotypes had fewer insertions, young adult naive repertoires showed a similar but weaker trend, and memory repertoires showed no such trend. Compared with coincidental sharing between unrelated individuals, out-of-frame TCR alpha sequences shared between twins showed an excess of sequences with low generation probability.

Note on this clonotype: No cognate antigen has been identified for it. Base qualities are not at hand, and no much larger clone is one base apart.

From the cysteine up to the phenylalanine, the CDR3 has a length of 16 residues. Only the CDR3 region is kept as DNA, spanning 48 bases read in frame from base 1. Trimming removed 0 bases from V and 7 bases from J, leaving 15 bases between the germline ends. Libraries were made using 5' RACE. Sequenced using an Illumina HiSeq 2000. A universal primer binding site was added through template switching, and the final cDNA carried a unique molecular identifier so that TCR cDNA molecules could be counted accurately. Specific primers in the conserved constant-segment region were used to synthesize first-strand cDNA for TCR alpha and beta chains. To control for contamination, every cDNA library carried two barcodes: a SMART-Mk sample barcode plus Illumina barcodes. Two successive PCR steps introduced TruSeq adapter sequences along with Illumina sample barcodes. TCR alpha and beta cDNA libraries were sequenced on the Illumina HiSeq platform with custom primers. Per the original workflow: Raw reads were processed with MiGEC to extract unique molecular identifiers, and MiXCR was used to determine CDR3 positions. For each individual, recombination models were inferred using an EM algorithm with the repgenHMM and IGoR tools. Shared clonotype analysis was performed with the tcR package in R, normalizing sharing by the product of cloneset sizes. To study raw recombination without the effects of thymic and clonal selection, out-of-frame nonproductive sequences were analyzed. Clones were called with MiXCR by TCRdb after fastp trimmed the public reads at Q25, and only in-frame beta chains were retained. Identical CDR3 protein sequences are pooled into one entry, listed with their most common genes and DNA. None of the V and J calls come from the authors' own analysis; TCRdb made them. This sample is represented by roughly 750,000 distinct CDR3 sequences; approximately 21% of them were singletons. The ten largest account for 4% to 5.5% of the sample.

All donors were healthy Caucasians. The twin cohort comprised three pairs of female monozygotic twins, all aged roughly 18 to 30 years. Peripheral blood mononuclear cells were used as the source from which RNA for TCR libraries was isolated. This same sample was also part of a study on T cells expressing NK-cell markers. Per the second study: Three sorted T-cell subsets (CD3+CD56+NKG2C+, CD3+CD56+NKG2C- and CD3+CD56-NKG2C+) from under 10 donors had their TCR beta-chain repertoires profiled. Of the eight sequenced donors, seven were found to be HCMV-seropositive and one was found to be HCMV-seronegative. To restrict sorting to alphabetaTCR-expressing T cells, an anti-gammadeltaTCR antibody was added in several experiments. In several donors, the dominant CD3+CD56+NKG2C+ clonotypes were found to rank among the top 10 CD8+ clonotypes and to make up about 1.0-7.0% of CD8+ T cells. Those dominant clonotypes were again the most abundant among CD3+CD56-NKG2C+ cells in a handful of donors, at about 28.3-65%. Whether the expanded NKG2C-expressing T cell clones were specific for HCMV antigens was left unclear. The eight sequenced donors were randomly selected healthy volunteers, three men and five women. A commercial ELISA kit detecting HCMV-specific IgG in serum was used to determine HCMV serostatus. For more than five donors, bulk peripheral blood T-cell repertoires were also sequenced from unsorted PBMC. Reads were demultiplexed and grouped by UMI with MIGEC, and clonotypes were assembled and quantified with MiTCR. To remove erroneous sequences, TCR cDNA sequences were retained only when supported by two or more reads. The tcR package was used for downstream repertoire analysis, with clonotypes matched between fractions based on CDR3 nucleotide sequence plus V segment. Antigen specificity was annotated against VDJdb with VDJmatch, allowing one amino acid substitution in CDR3.

Source material: PBMCs. The chain was built from TRBV12-3 or TRBV12-4 and TRBJ1-4; the D gene is perhaps TRBD1, from 5 matching bases. This receptor was identified in a woman aged 18-29 years in good health. The bases read TGTGCCAGCAGTTTAGCCATGACAGCCCGCCCTGAAAAACTGTTTTTT. This is translated as CASSLAMTARPEKLFF.